A selection of T cell receptor beta chains follows, all from one sample in a study of T cells expressing NK-cell markers. TCRdb reanalyzed the 5' RACE reads, giving one entry per CDR3 protein sequence and no DNA. The sample includes about 430,000 distinct CDR3 sequences. Specimen: blood T cells: a sorted CD56 or NKG2C T cell subset, CD4+ or CD8+ T cells, or bulk PBMC T cells (not recorded which). Every receptor here comes from a woman between 50 and 59 years old in good health. Both conserved end residues are part of each CDR3. The order of the fields is CDR3 length, J gene, V gene, CDR3 protein.

>19|TRBJ2-1|TRBV12-3/TRBV12-4
CASSFSVDNRDWGGNEQFF
>14|TRBJ1-2|TRBV12-3/TRBV12-4
CASSLSSGGRGYTF
>14|TRBJ2-3|TRBV19
CASSTGSVTDTQYF
>15|TRBJ1-4|TRBV5-6
CASSLAGLGDEKLFF
>16|TRBJ1-4|TRBV18
CASSPDMSGGNEKLFF
>15|TRBJ2-1|TRBV7-3
CASSKIAGDYNEQFF
>15|TRBJ2-1|TRBV5-1
CASSYAGGTYNEQFF
>15|TRBJ2-1|TRBV3-1
CASARTAGGGNEQFF
>16|TRBJ1-5|TRBV28
CASRMTGGIGNQPQHF
>15|TRBJ2-1|TRBV20-1
CSARPGQGAVNEQFF
>15|TRBJ2-1|TRBV29-1
CSVSEEGRPYNEQFF
>15|TRBJ2-3|TRBV5-1
CASRSLALNTDTQYF
>17|TRBJ2-1|TRBV7-2
CASSLRSRSGVLNEQFF
>17|TRBJ1-5|TRBV3-1
CASSRGTGGPLPQPQHF
>16|TRBJ2-1|TRBV24-1
CATSDLSRGRYNEQFF
>15|TRBJ2-1|TRBV25-1
CASRPQGSSFNEQFF
>12|TRBJ2-1|TRBV5-1
CASSNTVDEQFF
>14|TRBJ1-1|TRBV4-1
CASSQGGTGVEAFF
>16|TRBJ2-1|TRBV27
CASRASGAGGGHEQFF
>12|TRBJ2-7|TRBV7-9
CASSPPGGEQYF
>13|TRBJ1-1|TRBV10-3
CAARQGPNTEAFF
>14|TRBJ2-1|TRBV7-9
CASSAGTGFHEQFF
>13|TRBJ1-1|TRBV20-1
CSARGRGGIEAFF
>14|TRBJ2-3|TRBV5-1
CASSRQTGTDTQYF
>16|TRBJ1-5|TRBV12-3/TRBV12-4
CASSLVIGGRNQPQHF
>13|TRBJ1-1|TRBV29-1
CSVHGRSNTEAFF
>16|TRBJ2-7|TRBV5-1
CASSPTTGTTIYEQYF
>13|TRBJ2-7|TRBV20-1
CSASRGRDGEQYF
>13|TRBJ2-7|TRBV5-1
CASSLGSGYEQYF
>16|TRBJ2-6|TRBV11-3
CASSKTGSSGANVLTF
>14|TRBJ2-3|TRBV15
CATSRDGAWDTQYF
>13|TRBJ2-1|TRBV20-1
CSAQKDGEGEQFF
>15|TRBJ2-1|TRBV29-1
CSVEDTGRTYNEQFF
>15|TRBJ1-6|TRBV12-3/TRBV12-4
CASTNRDKGRSPLHF
>15|TRBJ2-5|TRBV7-2
CASSSGSGGGETQYF
>15|TRBJ2-7|TRBV20-1
CSASRPGTGVSEQYF
>16|TRBJ2-1|TRBV5-5
CASSLGFAGGFNEQFF
>15|TRBJ1-4|TRBV7-2
CASSSYQQLREKLFF
>18|TRBJ2-2|TRBV11-2
CASSSGLAGGTRSGELFF
>16|TRBJ2-5|TRBV6-1
CASSEAVAGARETQYF
>18|TRBJ2-1|TRBV6-5
CASSSTPRTHRGDNEQFF
>15|TRBJ2-5|TRBV7-8
CASSSWDVVQETQYF
>13|TRBJ1-5|TRBV28
CASSSTRGQPQHF
>14|TRBJ1-1|TRBV4-1
CASSQGGYRTEAFF
>12|TRBJ2-1|TRBV12-3/TRBV12-4
CASSLTSGREFF
>15|TRBJ2-7|TRBV15
CATSSGTSGSFEQYF
>15|TRBJ2-1|TRBV7-9
CASSLRLAAYNEQFF
>12|TRBJ2-1|TRBV20-1
CSAPGTRREQFF
>13|TRBJ2-4|TRBV12-3/TRBV12-4
CASSLGRRGIQYF
>14|TRBJ1-1|TRBV14
CASSHGMRPTEAFF
>14|TRBJ2-4|TRBV6-1
CATIAERAKNIQYF
>13|TRBJ2-3|TRBV7-9
CASGLPSTDTQYF
>17|TRBJ1-6|TRBV6-5
CASSRFGGEPYNSPLHF
>14|TRBJ2-5|TRBV5-1
CASSFGPSQETQYF
>16|TRBJ1-1|TRBV19
CASKRVGDRDGTEAFF